Listed below are T cell receptor beta chains from one sample, sequenced in a study of blood T cell repertoires in COVID-19. Data came from immunoSEQ multiplex PCR; TCRdb stores just in-frame clones and leaves some out. The table has about 250,000 clones, less than 90% seen once. The specimen sequenced was PBMCs or T cells enriched from blood (not recorded which). All receptors come from a woman aged 50 to 65 who had recovered from COVID-19. Each CDR3 is given with its conserved first and last residue. The D gene is left open where the match is weak. The size entry is marked missing in some rows and otherwise reads once, few, many or a size class.

J	size	V	D	CDR3	DNA
TRBJ1-5	-	TRBV7-8	TRBD1	CASSLTGTGNQPQHF	TGTGCCAGCAGCTTGACAGGGACGGGCAATCAGCCCCAGCATTTT
TRBJ2-1	-	TRBV10-3	TRBD2	CAISLAGPYNEQFF	TGTGCCATCAGTCTAGCGGGACCCTACAATGAGCAGTTCTTC
TRBJ2-5	-	TRBV28	-	CASSVGAKTQYF	TGTGCCAGCAGTGTTGGGGCGAAGACCCAGTACTTC
TRBJ1-1	few	TRBV7-6	-	CASSLMGGDTEAFF	TGTGCCAGCAGCTTAATGGGGGGGGACACTGAAGCTTTCTTT
TRBJ1-2	-	TRBV6-5	-	CASSSRGGEYGYTF	TGTGCCAGCAGTTCCCGGGGAGGGGAGTATGGCTACACCTTC
TRBJ1-1	-	TRBV6-5	TRBD1	CASSYDRADTEAFF	TGTGCCAGCAGTTATGACAGGGCTGACACTGAAGCTTTCTTT
TRBJ1-2	-	TRBV28	-	CASSLLTQRDYGYTF	TGTGCCAGCAGCCTCTTAACCCAGCGAGATTATGGCTACACCTTC
TRBJ2-1	-	TRBV9	TRBD2	CASSVSGVLDEQFF	TGTGCCAGCAGCGTAAGCGGGGTGCTGGATGAGCAGTTCTTC
TRBJ2-5	-	TRBV6-2/TRBV6-3	-	CASSYSGLQETQYF	TGTGCCAGCAGTTATAGCGGACTCCAAGAGACCCAGTACTTC
TRBJ2-7	-	TRBV14	TRBD2	CASSPIAGLSSEQYF	TGTGCCAGCAGCCCTATAGCGGGTTTGAGCTCGGAGCAGTACTTC
TRBJ2-1	once	TRBV14	-	CASSHRHSSYNEQFF	TGTGCCAGCAGCCACAGACACAGCTCCTACAATGAGCAGTTCTTC
TRBJ1-6	-	TRBV14	-	CASSQTVYNSPLHF	TGTGCCAGCAGTCAGACAGTCTATAATTCACCCCTCCACTTT
TRBJ2-7	-	TRBV3-1/TRBV3-2	TRBD2	CASSPDLAGGYEQYF	TGTGCCAGCAGCCCTGATCTCGCGGGAGGATACGAGCAGTACTTC
TRBJ1-2	-	TRBV19	-	CASSLRDIKIRGYTF	TGTGCCAGTAGTCTACGGGACATTAAGATTCGTGGCTACACCTTC
TRBJ2-2	-	TRBV9	-	CASSPPGGETNTGELFF	TGTGCCAGCAGCCCCCCTGGGGGCGAGACGAACACCGGGGAGCTGTTTTTT
TRBJ2-7	once	TRBV7-9	-	CASSQTRDSSYEQYF	TGTGCCAGCAGCCAAACCCGGGACTCATCGTACGAGCAGTACTTC
TRBJ2-7	-	TRBV7-2	-	CASSLGRGSYEQYF	TGTGCCAGCAGCTTAGGTAGGGGTTCCTACGAGCAGTACTTC
TRBJ2-1	-	TRBV12-5	-	CASGEGLNGAEQFF	TGTGCTAGTGGGGAAGGACTAAATGGCGCTGAGCAGTTCTTC
TRBJ1-1	-	TRBV4-3	-	CASSQVRPGDTEAFF	TGCGCCAGCAGCCAGGTCCGACCAGGGGACACTGAAGCTTTCTTT
TRBJ1-1	-	TRBV29-1	TRBD1	CSVATGAYTEAFF	TGCAGCGTTGCAACAGGGGCTTACACTGAAGCTTTCTTT
TRBJ1-1	-	TRBV28	TRBD1	CATIEDRVNTEAFF	TGTGCCACCATCGAAGACAGGGTGAACACTGAAGCTTTCTTT
TRBJ2-7	-	TRBV13	-	CASSLLGSAYEQYF	TGTGCCAGCAGCTTACTAGGATCAGCCTACGAGCAGTACTTC
TRBJ1-1	-	TRBV28	-	CASSFGANTEAFF	TGTGCCAGCAGTTTCGGAGCGAACACTGAAGCTTTCTTT
TRBJ1-2	-	TRBV11-1	TRBD1	CASSQGQGNGYTF	TGTGCCAGCAGCCAGGGACAGGGAAATGGCTACACCTTC
TRBJ2-3	once	TRBV2	TRBD1	CASRGGQGETDTQYF	TGTGCCAGCAGGGGGGGACAGGGGGAAACAGATACGCAGTATTTT
TRBJ2-1	once	TRBV19	TRBD2	CASSRPGTSFDEQFF	TGTGCCAGTAGTCGCCCCGGGACTAGCTTCGATGAGCAGTTCTTC
TRBJ2-1	few	TRBV30	-	CAWSVQVSPQAEQFF	TGTGCCTGGAGTGTACAGGTGTCGCCCCAGGCTGAGCAGTTCTTC
TRBJ1-1	-	TRBV4-3	-	CASSQDSGTEAFF	TGCGCCAGCAGCCAAGATTCCGGGACAGAAGCTTTCTTT
TRBJ2-7	-	TRBV18	-	CASSLGSYEQYF	TGTGCCAGCTCATTGGGCAGCTACGAGCAGTACTTC
TRBJ2-2	-	TRBV5-1	TRBD2	CASRLAGGTGELFF	TGCGCCAGCAGACTAGCGGGAGGGACCGGGGAGCTGTTTTTT
TRBJ1-1	-	TRBV19	-	CASITVGAEAFF	TGTGCCAGTATCACCGTGGGGGCCGAAGCTTTCTTT
TRBJ2-5	-	TRBV7-2	TRBD2	CASSFYTSGRGETQYF	TGTGCCAGCAGCTTTTACACTAGCGGGAGGGGAGAGACCCAGTACTTC
TRBJ2-2	-	TRBV11-3	-	CASSLESGATGELFF	TGTGCCAGCAGCTTAGAGTCGGGAGCCACCGGGGAGCTGTTTTTT
TRBJ1-6	-	TRBV30	-	CAWSVGSGASSYNSPLHF	TGTGCCTGGAGTGTCGGTTCAGGGGCGAGCTCCTATAATTCACCCCTCCACTTT
TRBJ1-1	-	TRBV30	-	CAYLYRLNTEAFF	TGTGCCTACCTTTACAGGTTGAACACTGAAGCTTTCTTT
TRBJ2-2	-	TRBV10-3	TRBD2	CAIGTSGRAGKLFF	TGTGCCATCGGGACTAGCGGGAGGGCAGGGAAGCTGTTTTTT
TRBJ2-2	-	TRBV5-1	TRBD2	CASSVHSSGSAGELFF	TGCGCCAGCAGCGTGCACTCTAGCGGGAGCGCCGGGGAGCTGTTTTTT
TRBJ2-3	-	TRBV19	TRBD2	CASSTRTSGTDTQYF	TGTGCCAGTAGTACCCGAACTAGCGGCACAGATACGCAGTATTTT
TRBJ1-2	-	TRBV7-8	-	CASSLVRLREEDGYTF	TGTGCCAGCAGCTTAGTTCGCCTCAGGGAGGAAGATGGCTACACCTTC
TRBJ1-6	-	TRBV6-6	-	CASTRGKDSPLHF	TGTGCCAGCACCAGGGGCAAGGATTCACCCCTCCACTTT
TRBJ1-4	-	TRBV18	TRBD1	CASSPTGGSSEKLFF	TGTGCCAGCTCACCGACAGGGGGAAGTTCTGAAAAACTGTTTTTT
TRBJ1-5	-	TRBV6-2/TRBV6-3	-	CASSSSRGGSNQPQHF	TGTGCCAGCAGCTCCAGTAGAGGGGGTAGTAATCAGCCCCAGCATTTT
TRBJ1-5	-	TRBV5-4	-	CASSLAGQTNQPQHF	TGTGCCAGCAGCTTGGCCGGACAGACAAATCAGCCCCAGCATTTT
TRBJ1-5	-	TRBV4-1	-	CASSPLVGGSNQPQHF	TGCGCCAGCAGCCCGCTGGTGGGAGGGAGCAATCAGCCCCAGCATTTT
TRBJ1-2	-	TRBV5-6	TRBD1	CASRKTGDYYGYTF	TGTGCCAGCAGAAAAACAGGGGACTACTATGGCTACACCTTC
TRBJ1-5	-	TRBV30	-	CAWSVQDRQPQHF	TGTGCCTGGAGTGTACAGGACAGACAGCCCCAGCATTTT
TRBJ2-3	-	TRBV3-1/TRBV3-2	-	CASSQGGKDTQYF	TGTGCCAGCAGCCAAGGGGGCAAAGATACGCAGTATTTT
TRBJ1-4	-	TRBV2	-	CASSESGREGKLFF	TGTGCCAGCAGTGAGTCGGGCCGGGAGGGAAAACTGTTTTTT
TRBJ1-5	-	TRBV19	-	CASSIFAQGWANSNQPQHF	TGTGCCAGTAGTATTTTCGCGCAGGGGTGGGCCAATAGCAATCAGCCCCAGCATTTT
TRBJ2-1	few	TRBV7-9	-	CASSSQGRAYNEQFF	TGTGCCAGCAGCTCACAGGGACGGGCCTACAATGAGCAGTTCTTC
TRBJ1-2	-	TRBV4-2	TRBD1	CASSQENTGGRYTF	TGTGCCAGCAGCCAAGAGAACACAGGGGGAAGGTACACCTTC
TRBJ2-1	-	TRBV30	TRBD2	CAWAPGLAGYNEQFF	TGTGCCTGGGCCCCGGGACTAGCGGGGTACAATGAGCAGTTCTTC
TRBJ1-6	once	TRBV7-3	TRBD1	CASSLTRDTGGRSPLHF	TGTGCCAGCAGCTTAACGCGTGATACAGGGGGCAGATCACCCCTCCACTTT
TRBJ2-1	-	TRBV7-3	TRBD2	CASSPGTSVYNEQFF	TGTGCCAGCAGCCCCGGGACTAGCGTTTACAATGAGCAGTTCTTC
TRBJ1-2	-	TRBV3-1/TRBV3-2	TRBD1	CASSQGTGYGYTF	TGTGCCAGCAGCCAAGGGACAGGCTATGGCTACACCTTC
TRBJ1-2	-	TRBV7-2	-	CASSPSRGYGYTF	TGTGCCAGCAGCCCCTCCCGCGGGTATGGCTACACCTTC
TRBJ1-5	-	TRBV30	-	CAWSPRIPHQPQHF	TGTGCCTGGAGCCCGAGGATTCCGCATCAGCCCCAGCATTTT
TRBJ2-4	few	TRBV30	TRBD1	CAWQLPGQGAKNIQYF	TGTGCCTGGCAATTACCGGGACAGGGTGCCAAAAACATTCAGTACTTC